This T cell receptor (beta chain) was profiled in a study of post-analysis software for immune sequencing data. At the level of the study: The disease courses covered relapsing-remitting, secondary progressive and progressive-relapsing multiple sclerosis. Whole-study findings and limits: Controls showed lower frequencies than patients for roughly five TRBV segments, and TRBV5-6, TRBV5-1 and TRBV20-1 were among these. A significant reduction in normalized Chao1 diversity was observed in multiple sclerosis patients versus controls.

Concerning this clonotype itself: What it binds is not known.

Prepared TCR beta cDNA libraries contained unique molecular identifiers. TCRdb reprocessed the PCR reads with MiXCR, giving one entry per CDR3 protein. Among approximately 630,000 distinct CDR3 sequences listed, approximately 60% were seen once. V lost 2 bases, J lost 6 bases, and 10 bases lay in between. The CDR3 consists of 13 residues. The sequenced sample was blood. The chain employs TRBV12-3 or TRBV12-4 and TRBJ1-2; D ambiguous. This clonotype was sampled from a girl aged 2 to 10 with multiple sclerosis. The CDR3 DNA sequence: TGTGCCAGCAGTTTAAATACGGTCAATGGCTACACCTTC. This codes for CASSLNTVNGYTF.